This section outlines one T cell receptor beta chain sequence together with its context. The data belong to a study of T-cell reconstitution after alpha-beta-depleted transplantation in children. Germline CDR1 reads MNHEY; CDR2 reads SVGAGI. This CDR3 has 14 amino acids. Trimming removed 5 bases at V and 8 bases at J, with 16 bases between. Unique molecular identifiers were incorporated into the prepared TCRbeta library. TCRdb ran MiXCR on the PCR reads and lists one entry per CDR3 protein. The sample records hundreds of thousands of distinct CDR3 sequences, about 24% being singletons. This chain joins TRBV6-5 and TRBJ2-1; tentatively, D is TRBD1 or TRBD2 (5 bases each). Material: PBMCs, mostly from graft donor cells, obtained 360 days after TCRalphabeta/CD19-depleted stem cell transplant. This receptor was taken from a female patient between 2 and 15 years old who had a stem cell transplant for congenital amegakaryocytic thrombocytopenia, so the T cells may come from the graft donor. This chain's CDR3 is CASSRLGARYEQFF. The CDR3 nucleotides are TGTGCCAGCAGTCGACTCGGGGCGCGCTATGAGCAGTTCTTC.